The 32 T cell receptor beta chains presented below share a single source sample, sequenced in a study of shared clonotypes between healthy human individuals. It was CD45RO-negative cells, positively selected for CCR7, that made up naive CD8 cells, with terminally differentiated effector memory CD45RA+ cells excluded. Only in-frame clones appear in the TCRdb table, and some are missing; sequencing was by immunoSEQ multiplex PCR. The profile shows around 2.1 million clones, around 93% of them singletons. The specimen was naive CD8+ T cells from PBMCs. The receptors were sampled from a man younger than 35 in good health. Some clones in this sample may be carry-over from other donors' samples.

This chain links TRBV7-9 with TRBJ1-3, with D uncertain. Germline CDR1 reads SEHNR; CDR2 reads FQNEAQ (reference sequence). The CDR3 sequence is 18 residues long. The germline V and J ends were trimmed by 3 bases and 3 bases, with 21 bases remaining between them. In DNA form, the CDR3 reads TGTGCCAGCAGCTTGGGGTCATCGGAACAGTTGGGTGGAAACACCATATATTTT. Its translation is CASSLGSSEQLGGNTIYF.

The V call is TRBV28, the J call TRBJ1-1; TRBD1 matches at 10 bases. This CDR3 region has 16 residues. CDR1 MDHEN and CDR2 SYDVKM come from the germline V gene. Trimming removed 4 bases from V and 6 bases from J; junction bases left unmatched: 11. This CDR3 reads CASSYPPRQGASEAFF. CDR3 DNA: TGTGCCAGCAGTTACCCTCCTAGACAGGGGGCTTCTGAAGCTTTCTTT. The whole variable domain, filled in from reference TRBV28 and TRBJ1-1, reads DVKVTQSSRYLVKRTGEKVFLECVQDMDHENMFWYRQDPGLGLRLIYFSYDVKMKEKGDIPEGYSVSREKKERFSLILESASTNQTSMYLCASSYPPRQGASEAFFGQGTRLTVV.

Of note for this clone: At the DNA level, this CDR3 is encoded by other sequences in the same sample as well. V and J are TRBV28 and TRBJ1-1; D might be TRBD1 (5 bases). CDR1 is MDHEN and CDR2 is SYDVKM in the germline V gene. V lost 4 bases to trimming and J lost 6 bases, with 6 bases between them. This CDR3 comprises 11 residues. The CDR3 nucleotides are TGTGCCAGCAGTTGGGGGGCTGAAGCTTTCTTT. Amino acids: CASSWGAEAFF.

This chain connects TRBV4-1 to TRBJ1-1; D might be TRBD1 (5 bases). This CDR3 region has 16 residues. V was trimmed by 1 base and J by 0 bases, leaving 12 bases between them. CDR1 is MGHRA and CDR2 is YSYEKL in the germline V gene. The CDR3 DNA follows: TGCGCCAGCAGCCAAGTCCGCGGGGGGATGAACACTGAAGCTTTCTTT. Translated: CASSQVRGGMNTEAFF.

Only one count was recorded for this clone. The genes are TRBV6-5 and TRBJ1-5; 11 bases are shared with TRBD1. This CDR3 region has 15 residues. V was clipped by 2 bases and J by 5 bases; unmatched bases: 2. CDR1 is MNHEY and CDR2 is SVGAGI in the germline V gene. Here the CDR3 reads CASSYTGQGDQPQHF. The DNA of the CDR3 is TGTGCCAGCAGTTACACGGGACAGGGGGATCAGCCCCAGCATTTT.

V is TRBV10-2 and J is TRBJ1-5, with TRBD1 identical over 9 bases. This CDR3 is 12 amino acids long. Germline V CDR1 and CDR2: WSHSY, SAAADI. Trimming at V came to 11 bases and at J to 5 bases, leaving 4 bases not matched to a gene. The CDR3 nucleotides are TGCGCCGGCGGACAGGGGCATCAGCCCCAGCATTTT. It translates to CAGGQGHQPQHF.

The CDR3 DNA is TGTGCCAGCAGCTGGGGGCCGGCAGGGGGTTTCGAGCAGTACTTC. Protein: CASSWGPAGGFEQYF. V usage is TRBV7-2 and J usage is TRBJ2-7; the match to TRBD1 covers 7 bases. Per germline, CDR1 SGHTA and CDR2 FQGNSA. The CDR3 extends over 15 amino acids. V lost 4 bases to trimming and J lost 6 bases; unmatched junction nucleotides: 12.

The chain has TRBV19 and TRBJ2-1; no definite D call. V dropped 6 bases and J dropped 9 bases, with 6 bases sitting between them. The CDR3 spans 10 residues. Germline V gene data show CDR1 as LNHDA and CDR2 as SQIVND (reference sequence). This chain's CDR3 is CASRGVEQFF. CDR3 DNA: TGTGCCAGTAGAGGAGTTGAGCAGTTCTTC.

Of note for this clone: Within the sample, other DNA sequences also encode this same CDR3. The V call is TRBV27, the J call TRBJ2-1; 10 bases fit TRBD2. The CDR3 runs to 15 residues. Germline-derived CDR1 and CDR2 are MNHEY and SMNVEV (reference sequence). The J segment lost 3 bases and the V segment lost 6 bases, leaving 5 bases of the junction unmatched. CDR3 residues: CASSPGLAVYNEQFF. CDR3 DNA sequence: TGTGCCAGCAGCCCCGGACTAGCGGTCTACAATGAGCAGTTCTTC.

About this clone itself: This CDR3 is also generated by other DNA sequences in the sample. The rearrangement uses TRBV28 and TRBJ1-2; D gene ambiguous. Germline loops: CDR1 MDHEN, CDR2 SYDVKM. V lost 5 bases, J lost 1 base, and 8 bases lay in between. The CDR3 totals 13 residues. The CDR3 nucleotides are TGTGCCAGCAGTCTAACAGTTAACTATGGCTACACCTTC. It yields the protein CASSLTVNYGYTF.

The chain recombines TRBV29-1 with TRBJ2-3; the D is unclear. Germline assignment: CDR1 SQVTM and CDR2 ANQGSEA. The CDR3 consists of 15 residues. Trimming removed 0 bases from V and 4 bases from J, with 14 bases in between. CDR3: CSVEDSREQADTQYF. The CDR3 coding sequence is TGCAGCGTTGAAGATAGTCGTGAGCAGGCAGATACGCAGTATTTT.

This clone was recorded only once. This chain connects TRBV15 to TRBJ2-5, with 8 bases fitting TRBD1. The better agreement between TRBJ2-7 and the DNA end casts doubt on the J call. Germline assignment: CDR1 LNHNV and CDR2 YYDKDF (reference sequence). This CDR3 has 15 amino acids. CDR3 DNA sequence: TGTGCCACCAGCGGACGGACAGGGAAGGTCTACGAGCAGTACTTC. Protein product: CATSGRTGKVYEQYF.

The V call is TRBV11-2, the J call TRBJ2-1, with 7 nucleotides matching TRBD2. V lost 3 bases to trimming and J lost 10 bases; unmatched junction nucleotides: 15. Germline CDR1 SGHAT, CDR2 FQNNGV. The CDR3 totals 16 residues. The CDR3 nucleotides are TGTGCCAGCAGCTTCCCAGTGGGAGGGCCGGATTTGGAGCAGTTCTTC. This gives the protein CASSFPVGGPDLEQFF.

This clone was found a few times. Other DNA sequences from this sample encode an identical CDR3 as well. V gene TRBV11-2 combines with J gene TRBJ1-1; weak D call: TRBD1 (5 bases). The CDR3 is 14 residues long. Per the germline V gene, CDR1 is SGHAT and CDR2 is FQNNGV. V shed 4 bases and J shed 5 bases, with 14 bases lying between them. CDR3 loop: CASSSRTGGTEAFF. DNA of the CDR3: TGTGCCAGCAGCTCCCGTACAGGCGGAACTGAAGCTTTCTTT. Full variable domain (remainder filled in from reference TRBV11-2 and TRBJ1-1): EAGVAQSPRYKIIEKRQSVAFWCNPISGHATLYWYQQILGQGPKLLIQFQNNGVVDDSQLPKDRFSAERLKGVDSTLKIQPAKLEDSAVYLCASSSRTGGTEAFFGQGTRLTVV.

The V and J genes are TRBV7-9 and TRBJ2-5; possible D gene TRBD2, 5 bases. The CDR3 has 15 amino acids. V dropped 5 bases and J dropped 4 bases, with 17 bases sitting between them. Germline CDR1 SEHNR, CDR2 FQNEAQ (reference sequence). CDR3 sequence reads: CASSPPGLTGETQYF. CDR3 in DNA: TGTGCCAGCAGCCCCCCGGGGTTAACGGGAGAGACCCAGTACTTC.

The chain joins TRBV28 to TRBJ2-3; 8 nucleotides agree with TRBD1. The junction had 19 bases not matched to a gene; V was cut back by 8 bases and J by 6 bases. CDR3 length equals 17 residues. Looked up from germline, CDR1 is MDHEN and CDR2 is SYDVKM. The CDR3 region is CASEIAGTGRRLDTQYF. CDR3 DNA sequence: TGTGCCAGCGAGATAGCCGGGACAGGAAGGAGGTTGGATACGCAGTATTTT.

CDR3 protein: CAWSPRGVHEQYF. CDR3 DNA: TGTGCCTGGAGTCCCAGAGGCGTCCACGAGCAGTACTTC. This chain joins TRBV30 and TRBJ2-7, with D unresolved. Trimming pared 2 bases from V and 5 bases from J, leaving 13 bases between. The CDR3 covers 13 residues. Looked up from germline, CDR1 is GTSNPN and CDR2 is SVGIG (reference sequence).

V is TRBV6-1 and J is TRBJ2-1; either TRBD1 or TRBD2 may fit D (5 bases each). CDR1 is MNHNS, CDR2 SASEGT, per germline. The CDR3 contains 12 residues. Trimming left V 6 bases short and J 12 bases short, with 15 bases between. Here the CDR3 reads CASRKQGRGQFF. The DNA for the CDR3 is TGTGCCAGCAGGAAGCAGGGTCGGGGGCAGTTCTTC.

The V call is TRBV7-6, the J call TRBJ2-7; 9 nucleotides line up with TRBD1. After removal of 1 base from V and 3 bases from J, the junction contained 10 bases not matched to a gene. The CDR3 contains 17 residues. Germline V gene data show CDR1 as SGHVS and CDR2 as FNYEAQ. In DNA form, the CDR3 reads TGTGCCAGCAGCTTAGAACTCGGGGGGACAGGGTTCTACGAGCAGTACTTC. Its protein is CASSLELGGTGFYEQYF.

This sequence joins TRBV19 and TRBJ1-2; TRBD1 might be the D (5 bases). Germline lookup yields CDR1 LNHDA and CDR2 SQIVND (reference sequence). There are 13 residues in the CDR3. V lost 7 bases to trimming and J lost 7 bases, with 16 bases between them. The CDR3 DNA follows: TGTGCCAGTAAAGAAGGGACGGCATTTGGCTACACCTTC. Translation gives CASKEGTAFGYTF.

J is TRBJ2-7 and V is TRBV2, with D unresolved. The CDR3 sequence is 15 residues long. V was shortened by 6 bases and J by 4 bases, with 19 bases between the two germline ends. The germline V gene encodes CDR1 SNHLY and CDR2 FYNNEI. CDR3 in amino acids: CASRRHASATYEQYF. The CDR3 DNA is TGTGCCAGCAGAAGACATGCGAGTGCTACTTACGAGCAGTACTTC.

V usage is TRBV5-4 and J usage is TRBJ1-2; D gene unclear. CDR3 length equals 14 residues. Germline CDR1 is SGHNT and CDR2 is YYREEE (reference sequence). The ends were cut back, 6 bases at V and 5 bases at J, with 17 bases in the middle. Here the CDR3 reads CASTSPDRTYGYTF. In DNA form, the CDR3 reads TGTGCCAGCACTTCCCCCGACCGAACGTATGGCTACACCTTC.

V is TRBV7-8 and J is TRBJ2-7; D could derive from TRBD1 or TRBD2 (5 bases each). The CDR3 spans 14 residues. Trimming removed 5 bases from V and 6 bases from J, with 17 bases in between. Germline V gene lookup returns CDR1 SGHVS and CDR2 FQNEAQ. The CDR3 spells CASSPRASSAEQYF. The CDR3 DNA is TGTGCCAGCAGCCCCAGGGCTAGCTCGGCCGAGCAGTACTTC. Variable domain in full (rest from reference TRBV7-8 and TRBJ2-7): GAGVSQSPRYKVAKRGQDVALRCDPISGHVSLFWYQQALGQGPEFLTYFQNEAQLDKSGLPSDRFFAERPEGSVSTLKIQRTQQEDSAVYLCASSPRASSAEQYFGPGTRLTVT.

CDR3 bases: TGTGCCAGCAGCCCTACCGGGAGCGGGGTGGTATTGGACGAGCAGTACTTC. It encodes CASSPTGSGVVLDEQYF. The V and J genes are TRBV7-2 and TRBJ2-7, with 7 nucleotides matching TRBD2. Germline trimming cut 5 bases from V and 5 bases from J; bases unmatched to any gene: 18. CDR1 and CDR2 from the germline V gene are SGHTA and FQGNSA. The CDR3 is made up of 17 amino acids. The entire variable domain, with the rest obtained from reference TRBV7-2 and TRBJ2-7, is as follows: GAGVSQSPSNKVTEKGKDVELRCDPISGHTALYWYRQSLGQGLEFLIYFQGNSAPDKSGLPSDRFSAERTGGSVSTLTIQRTQQEDSAVYLCASSPTGSGVVLDEQYFGPGTRLTVT.

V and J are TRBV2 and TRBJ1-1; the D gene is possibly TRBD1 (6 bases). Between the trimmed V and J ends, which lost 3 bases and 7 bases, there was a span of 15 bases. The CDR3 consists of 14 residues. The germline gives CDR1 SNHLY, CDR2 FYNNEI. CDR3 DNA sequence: TGTGCCAGCAGTGAGGCAGGGGCCACCTATGAAGCTTTCTTT. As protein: CASSEAGATYEAFF.

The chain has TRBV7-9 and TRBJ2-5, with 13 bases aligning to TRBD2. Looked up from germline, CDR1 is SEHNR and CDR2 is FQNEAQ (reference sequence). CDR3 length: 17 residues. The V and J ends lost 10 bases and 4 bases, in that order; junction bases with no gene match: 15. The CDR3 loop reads CATASGTSGIDLETQYF. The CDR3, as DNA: TGTGCCACCGCCTCCGGGACTAGCGGGATTGATCTAGAGACCCAGTACTTC.

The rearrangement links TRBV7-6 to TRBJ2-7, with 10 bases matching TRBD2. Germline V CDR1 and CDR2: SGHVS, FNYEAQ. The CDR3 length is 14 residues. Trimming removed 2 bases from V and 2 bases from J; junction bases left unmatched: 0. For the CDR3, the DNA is TGTGCCAGCAGCTTAACTAGCGGGACCTACGAGCAGTACTTC. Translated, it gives CASSLTSGTYEQYF.

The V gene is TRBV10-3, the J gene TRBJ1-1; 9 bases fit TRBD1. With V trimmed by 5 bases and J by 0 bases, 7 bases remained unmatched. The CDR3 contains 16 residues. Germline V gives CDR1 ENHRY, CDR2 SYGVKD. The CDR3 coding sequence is TGTGCCATCAGTAGCGGGACAGGGCCCTTGAACACTGAAGCTTTCTTT. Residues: CAISSGTGPLNTEAFF.

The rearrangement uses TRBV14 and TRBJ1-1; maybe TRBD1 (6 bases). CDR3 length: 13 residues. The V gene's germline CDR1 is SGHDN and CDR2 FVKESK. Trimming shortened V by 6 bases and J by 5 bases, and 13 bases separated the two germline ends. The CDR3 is CASRLSGVTEAFF. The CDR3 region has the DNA TGTGCCAGCAGGCTCTCAGGGGTAACTGAAGCTTTCTTT.

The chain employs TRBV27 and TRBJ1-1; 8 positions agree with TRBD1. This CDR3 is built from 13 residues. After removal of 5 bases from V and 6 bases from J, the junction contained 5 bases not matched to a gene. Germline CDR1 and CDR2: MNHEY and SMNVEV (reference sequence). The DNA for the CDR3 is TGTGCCAGCAGTCAGGGGGCGCCCCCTGAAGCTTTCTTT. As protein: CASSQGAPPEAFF.

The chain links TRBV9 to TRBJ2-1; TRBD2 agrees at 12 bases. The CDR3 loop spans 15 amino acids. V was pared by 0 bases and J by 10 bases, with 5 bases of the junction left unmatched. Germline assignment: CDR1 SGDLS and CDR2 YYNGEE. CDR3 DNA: TGTGCCAGCAGCGTAGGACTAGCGGGAGCCGAAGAGCAGTTCTTC. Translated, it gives CASSVGLAGAEEQFF.

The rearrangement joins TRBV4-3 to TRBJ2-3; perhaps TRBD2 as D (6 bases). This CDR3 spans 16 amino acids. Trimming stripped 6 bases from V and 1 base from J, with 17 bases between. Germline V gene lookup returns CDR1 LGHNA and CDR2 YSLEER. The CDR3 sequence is CASSPLSGVGTDTQYF. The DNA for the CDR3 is TGCGCCAGCAGTCCCCTTTCGGGGGTCGGCACAGATACGCAGTATTTT.